The 14 T cell receptor beta chains given below trace back to one sample, sequenced in a study of cytomegalovirus exposure and HLA in healthy donors (TCRdb year 2017). The method was the immunoSEQ multiplex PCR assay. For the multiplex PCR, a mixture combining 60 forward primers for TCR Vbeta segments and 13 reverse primers for TCR Jbeta segments was used. The immuneACCESS repertoire file appears here via TCRdb, limited to in-frame rearrangements. These files lack a portion of the clones; in checked studies, under half of the deficit traces to unresolved V genes, and the cause of the others is not known. The sample contains about 160,000 clones, about four fifths of them found a single time. The ten largest clones add up to 8% to 10% of the sample. Source material: PBMCs. The receptors derive from a male donor in good health and CMV-seropositive.

The rearrangement links TRBV28 to TRBJ2-3, with TRBD2 matching over 9 bases. The germline gives CDR1 MDHEN, CDR2 SYDVKM. Trimming removed 9 bases from V and 5 bases from J; junction bases left unmatched: 9. This CDR3 is 14 amino acids long. The CDR3 DNA sequence: TGTGCCAGTCGGTTTAGCGGGAGTGGAGATACGCAGTATTTT. Translating it yields CASRFSGSGDTQYF. Using reference TRBV28 and TRBJ2-3 for the parts outside the CDR3, the full variable domain is DVKVTQSSRYLVKRTGEKVFLECVQDMDHENMFWYRQDPGLGLRLIYFSYDVKMKEKGDIPEGYSVSREKKERFSLILESASTNQTSMYLCASRFSGSGDTQYFGPGTRLTVL.

In its sample, this clone was seen a few times. This chain joins TRBV6-1 and TRBJ2-2, with TRBD2 identical over 13 bases. The V gene end was trimmed by 4 bases and the J gene end by 0 bases; junction bases not matched to a gene: 5. This CDR3 has 18 amino acids. Germline V gene data show CDR1 as MNHNS and CDR2 as SASEGT. The CDR3 region has the DNA TGTGCCAGCAGTGGCCGACTAGCGGGGGGCCCGAACACCGGGGAGCTGTTTTTT. Translating it yields CASSGRLAGGPNTGELFF.

This clone has just a few counts. This sample includes further DNA sequences coding for the same CDR3. The V call is TRBV7-2, the J call TRBJ2-7; 7 bases are shared with TRBD2. The CDR3 consists of 14 residues. V shed 5 bases, J shed 2 bases, and the junction held 6 bases outside the gene matches. CDR1 SGHTA and CDR2 FQGNSA come from the germline V gene. CDR3 bases: TGTGCCAGCAGCCCTCCGGGAGGCACCTACGAGCAGTACTTC. This gives the protein CASSPPGGTYEQYF.

This clone was seen a few times. The CDR3: CASSPPGLPTSGNTIYF. The CDR3 coding sequence is TGTGCCAGCTCACCTCCGGGACTCCCGACTTCTGGAAACACCATATATTTT. The V call is TRBV18, the J call TRBJ1-3, with TRBD1 as a possible D gene (5 bases). The CDR3 extends over 17 amino acids. In germline, CDR1 is KGHSH, CDR2 LQKENI. The V and J ends lost 3 bases and 1 base respectively, with 16 bases between them.

As regards this clone: The junction differs from germline at one of its ends, possibly a read error. The rearrangement links TRBV30 to TRBJ2-6; possibly TRBD1 for D (5 bases). Germline CDR1 GTSNPN, CDR2 SVGIG (reference sequence). CDR3 size: 13 residues. The CDR3 nucleotides read TGTGCCGGTGACCAATCTGGGGCCAACGGCCTGACTTTC. The encoded protein is CAGDQSGANGLTF.

CDR3 region: CASRTGAGGTDTQYF. The CDR3 DNA reads TGTGCCAGCAGGACGGGAGCGGGTGGCACAGATACGCAGTATTTT. This rearrangement joins TRBV28 to TRBJ2-3; tentatively, D is TRBD2 (6 bases). Germline V CDR1 and CDR2: MDHEN, SYDVKM. V gave up 6 bases and J gave up 1 base, with 14 bases separating them. The CDR3 contains 15 residues.

CDR3 sequence reads: CAISDVDKSDYGYTF. Written as DNA, the CDR3 is TGTGCCATCAGTGACGTAGACAAGAGTGATTATGGCTACACCTTC. The chain employs TRBV10-3 and TRBJ1-2; no reliable D call. Germline CDR1 reads ENHRY; CDR2 reads SYGVKD. The ends were cut back, 3 bases at V and 5 bases at J, with 16 bases in the middle. CDR3 length: 15 amino acids.

The genes are TRBV5-1 and TRBJ2-3; TRBD2 matches 11 bases. J was trimmed by 2 bases and V by 7 bases; bases with no gene match: 6. The CDR3 sequence is 15 residues long. Germline CDR1 SGHRS, CDR2 YFSETQ. CDR3 in DNA: TGCGCCAGCGGGGGGACTAGCGGATACACAGATACGCAGTATTTT. Amino acid sequence: CASGGTSGYTDTQYF. Full variable domain (missing parts from reference TRBV5-1 and TRBJ2-3): KAGVTQTPRYLIKTRGQQVTLSCSPISGHRSVSWYQQTPGQGLQFLFEYFSETQRNKGNFPGRFSGRQFSNSRSEMNVSTLELGDSALYLCASGGTSGYTDTQYFGPGTRLTVL.

The chain joins TRBV6-1 to TRBJ1-1; no clear D. The CDR3 runs 14 residues. V lost 4 bases and J 1 base, leaving 10 bases between the germline ends. Germline V CDR1 and CDR2: MNHNS, SASEGT. The CDR3 loop is CASSVEGGNTEAFF. CDR3 coding DNA: TGTGCCAGCAGTGTGGAGGGAGGGAACACTGAAGCTTTCTTT.

CDR3 nucleotides: TGTGCCAGCAGCTCAACAGGGGCCCTCTCCAAATACGAGCAGTACTTC. This codes for CASSSTGALSKYEQYF. V and J are TRBV5-4 and TRBJ2-7; 7 bases match TRBD1. The CDR3 runs 16 residues. Trimming cost V 3 bases and J 4 bases; bases outside gene matches: 13. Looked up from germline, CDR1 is SGHNT and CDR2 is YYREEE (reference sequence). Complete variable domain (other parts from reference TRBV5-4 and TRBJ2-7): ETGVTQSPTHLIKTRGQQVTLRCSSQSGHNTVSWYQQALGQGPQFIFQYYREEENGRGNFPPRFSGLQFPNYSSELNVNALELDDSALYLCASSSTGALSKYEQYFGPGTRLTVT.

This clone was observed once. This chain connects TRBV4-3 to TRBJ1-3, with 10 bases that match TRBD1. The V segment lost 0 bases and the J segment 1 base; nucleotides outside the gene matches: 9. Germline V gene data show CDR1 as LGHNA and CDR2 as YSLEER. The CDR3 is made up of 19 amino acids. DNA for the CDR3: TGCGCCAGCAGCCAAGATGCTCGGGACAGGGGATGGTCTGGAAACACCATATATTTT. Encoded protein: CASSQDARDRGWSGNTIYF.

This chain joins TRBV4-3 and TRBJ2-2; TRBD2 aligns across 10 bases. Trimming at V came to 0 bases and at J to 10 bases, leaving 8 bases not matched to a gene. Germline values: CDR1 LGHNA, CDR2 YSLEER. This CDR3 has 16 residues. For the CDR3, the DNA is TGCGCCAGCAGCCAAGACGGAGCGGGAGGGCGTTTGGAGCTGTTTTTT. Translated: CASSQDGAGGRLELFF.

The gene calls are TRBV18 and TRBJ1-2; D is uncertain. The germline CDR1 and CDR2 sequences are KGHSH and LQKENI. This CDR3 spans 15 amino acids. Trimming left V 0 bases short and J 4 bases short, with 12 bases between. CDR3 sequence (DNA): TGTGCCAGCTCACCACCTGCCGTCTCGGGCTATGGCTACACCTTC. Amino acid sequence: CASSPPAVSGYGYTF.

In this sample, this clone turned up a few times. This chain uses TRBV29-1 with TRBJ2-3, with D maybe TRBD2 (6 bases). Trimming removed 5 bases from V and 2 bases from J, with 14 bases in between. Germline CDR1 is SQVTM and CDR2 is ANQGSEA. The CDR3 is made up of 14 amino acids. The chain's CDR3 is CSVPGLLLTDTQYF. In DNA, the CDR3 is TGCAGCGTTCCGGGACTGCTCCTCACAGATACGCAGTATTTT.